One and the same sample provided the 29 T cell receptor beta chains below, sequenced in a study of T cell changes during pregnancy in multiple sclerosis. Produced via immunoSEQ multiplex PCR; TCRdb's table is partial and in-frame only. Here the sample spans tens of thousands of clones, around 93% being singletons. The sequencing here drew on peripheral blood, taken in the second trimester of pregnancy. The receptors shown here come from a female donor with multiple sclerosis, enrolled in a pregnancy study.

The chain is built from TRBV7-8 and TRBJ2-7; D is possibly TRBD1 (5 bases). Per germline, CDR1 SGHVS and CDR2 FQNEAQ. CDR3 length equals 14 residues. Trimming cost V 4 bases and J 1 base, with 11 bases left between them. CDR3 sequence reads: CASSSQGASYEQYF. The CDR3 coding sequence is TGTGCCAGCAGCTCTCAGGGCGCATCCTACGAGCAGTACTTC.

The chain combines TRBV11-3 with TRBJ1-2, with 9 bases aligning to TRBD1. J gave up 9 bases and V 6 bases, and 11 bases lay outside the gene matches. Germline V lookup: CDR1 SGHNT, CDR2 YENEEA. CDR3 length: 14 amino acids. CDR3 loop: CASSHRDRADRYTF. CDR3 in DNA: TGTGCCAGCAGTCACCGGGACAGGGCTGATCGCTACACCTTC.

The chain has TRBV6-1 and TRBJ1-2, with 7 bases matching TRBD1. V lost 2 bases, J lost 6 bases, and 3 bases stayed unmatched. CDR3 length equals 13 residues. The germline V gene encodes CDR1 MNHNS and CDR2 SASEGT. The chain's CDR3 is CASSEWQGDGYTF. CDR3 nucleotides: TGTGCCAGCAGTGAATGGCAGGGGGATGGCTACACCTTC.

The V call is TRBV4-1, the J call TRBJ2-7; 10 bases align to TRBD2. In germline, CDR1 is MGHRA, CDR2 YSYEKL. CDR3 length: 17 amino acids. V was pared by 0 bases and J by 6 bases, with 11 bases of the junction left unmatched. The CDR3 is CASSQEIAGGRGLEQYF. Here the CDR3 DNA reads TGCGCCAGCAGCCAAGAAATAGCGGGAGGCCGGGGGCTCGAGCAGTACTTC.

The rearrangement links TRBV7-9 to TRBJ2-7; no clear D gene. The CDR3 is made up of 12 amino acids. Germline V gives CDR1 SEHNR, CDR2 FQNEAQ (reference sequence). V lost 5 bases and J 1 base, leaving 6 bases between the germline ends. CDR3 residues: CASSPNSYEQYF. The CDR3 DNA reads TGTGCCAGCAGCCCAAATTCCTACGAGCAGTACTTC.

J is TRBJ1-2 and V is TRBV5-1; 11 bases are a match to TRBD1. V dropped 1 base and J dropped 7; count of bases not matched to a gene: 15. The CDR3 is made up of 18 amino acids. CDR1 is SGHRS and CDR2 is YFSETQ in the germline V gene. CDR3 amino acids: CASSLSHGQGAKIFGYTF. Written as DNA, the CDR3 is TGCGCCAGCAGCTTGTCCCACGGACAGGGGGCGAAAATATTTGGCTACACCTTC.

The chain has TRBV11-1 and TRBJ2-1; D perhaps matches TRBD2 (6 bases). V lost 3 bases and J lost 4, with 7 bases in between. Germline CDR1 reads SGHAT; CDR2 reads FQDESV (reference sequence). The CDR3 is 13 amino acids. The CDR3 loop reads CASSLRGYNEQFF. In nucleotides, the CDR3 is TGTGCCAGCAGCTTGCGGGGATACAATGAGCAGTTCTTC.

The chain employs TRBV15 and TRBJ2-1; TRBD2 matches at 8 bases. The CDR3 spans 16 residues. Losses at the gene ends were 3 bases for V and 4 bases for J; bases not matched to a gene: 8. CDR1 is LNHNV, CDR2 YYDKDF, per germline (reference sequence). DNA of the CDR3: TGTGCCACCAGCAGGCTGGGGCGGGAGGCTTACAATGAGCAGTTCTTC. Protein: CATSRLGREAYNEQFF.

The V call is TRBV4-3, the J call TRBJ2-1; the match to TRBD2 covers 12 bases. CDR1 is LGHNA, CDR2 YSLEER, per germline. The CDR3 runs 16 residues. Losses at the gene ends were 2 bases for V and 5 bases for J; bases not matched to a gene: 4. The CDR3 DNA reads as TGCGCCAGCAGCCAACTAGCGGGGGGGTCGGACAATGAGCAGTTCTTC. Translation: CASSQLAGGSDNEQFF.

This chain connects TRBV27 to TRBJ1-6; D may be TRBD1 (5 bases). Germline-derived CDR1 and CDR2 are MNHEY and SMNVEV (reference sequence). This CDR3 has 16 residues. V lost 3 bases to trimming and J lost 9 bases, with 18 bases between them. The CDR3 DNA is TGTGCCAGCAGTTTGGTTTGGGTTCAGGGCAGTTCACCCCTCCACTTT. This gives the protein CASSLVWVQGSSPLHF.

This clone appeared once. This rearrangement joins TRBV14 to TRBJ2-1, with 7 positions matching TRBD2. Germline CDR1 reads SGHDN; CDR2 reads FVKESK. The CDR3 totals 16 residues. V lost 4 bases and J lost 8; bases outside the gene matches: 14. CDR3 protein: CASSPVREAPRDEQFF. CDR3 sequence (DNA): TGTGCCAGCAGCCCCGTTCGGGAGGCCCCTCGGGATGAGCAGTTCTTC. Full variable domain (rest looked up from reference TRBV14 and TRBJ2-1): EAGVTQFPSHSVIEKGQTVTLRCDPISGHDNLYWYRRVMGKEIKFLLHFVKESKQDESGMPNNRFLAERTGGTYSTLKVQPAELEDSGVYFCASSPVREAPRDEQFFGPGTRLTVL.

This chain links TRBV19 with TRBJ1-5; no definite D call. The CDR3 spans 15 residues. V lost 3 bases to trimming and J lost 0 bases, with 9 bases between them. Germline V gene data show CDR1 as LNHDA and CDR2 as SQIVND (reference sequence). The CDR3 nucleotides read TGTGCCAGTAGTATCGAGCTGTTTAGCAATCAGCCCCAGCATTTT. This translates into CASSIELFSNQPQHF.

This clone has a single count. This chain joins TRBV5-1 and TRBJ2-2; 10 nucleotides agree with TRBD2. This CDR3 region has 17 residues. The ends lost 3 bases at V and 5 bases at J; junction bases unmatched: 10. CDR1 is SGHRS and CDR2 is YFSETQ in the germline V gene. DNA for the CDR3: TGCGCCAGCAGCTCTTCTAGCGGGAGTCGGAAAACCGGGGAGCTGTTTTTT. It specifies CASSSSSGSRKTGELFF.

The rearrangement joins TRBV29-1 to TRBJ2-1, with TRBD1 matching 12 bases. The CDR3 has 16 residues. J was trimmed by 1 base and V by 5 bases; bases with no gene match: 6. The germline V gene encodes CDR1 SQVTM and CDR2 ANQGSEA. Here the CDR3 reads CSVSGQGAGSYNEQFF. For the CDR3, the DNA is TGCAGCGTTTCGGGACAGGGGGCGGGATCCTACAATGAGCAGTTCTTC.

This chain uses TRBV19 with TRBJ2-5, with 9 bases fitting TRBD1. The CDR3 consists of 15 residues. The V gene's germline CDR1 is LNHDA and CDR2 SQIVND (reference sequence). The junction had 4 bases not matched to a gene; V was cut back by 4 bases and J by 1 base. CDR3 DNA sequence: TGTGCCAGTAGTAAGGGGGACAGGGCCCAAGAGACCCAGTACTTC. Its protein product is CASSKGDRAQETQYF.

This chain uses TRBV4-2 with TRBJ2-5; D is perhaps TRBD1 (6 bases). Trimming left V 0 bases short and J 4 bases short, with 18 bases between. Germline loops: CDR1 LGHNA, CDR2 YNFKEQ. The CDR3 is 17 amino acids. The CDR3 DNA sequence: TGTGCCAGCAGCCAAGATTCCCGCGCAGGGGTGGGAGAGACCCAGTACTTC. Translating gives CASSQDSRAGVGETQYF.

J is TRBJ1-3 and V is TRBV10-3; TRBD1 aligns across 8 bases. Germline values: CDR1 ENHRY, CDR2 SYGVKD. J lost 5 bases, V lost 10 bases, and 10 bases had no gene match. The CDR3 totals 14 residues. The CDR3 sequence is CARQGKRIRNTIYF. Written as DNA, the CDR3 is TGTGCCAGACAGGGGAAGCGAATTAGAAACACCATATATTTT.

The gene calls are TRBV18 and TRBJ1-1, with unresolved D. The ends were cut back, 6 bases at V and 3 bases at J, with 11 bases in the middle. The CDR3 length is 13 residues. The V gene's germline CDR1 is KGHSH and CDR2 LQKENI. The CDR3 DNA reads TGTGCCAGCTCGATGGGAGTTGACACTGAAGCTTTCTTT. This translates into CASSMGVDTEAFF.

This chain connects TRBV14 to TRBJ1-1; D gene uncertain. The CDR3 sequence is 13 residues long. V was trimmed by 0 bases and J by 3 bases, leaving 5 bases between them. The germline V gene has CDR1 SGHDN and CDR2 FVKESK. The CDR3 region has the DNA TGTGCCAGCAGCCAAGATTGGCACACTGAAGCTTTCTTT. This translates into CASSQDWHTEAFF. The full variable domain, in which reference TRBV14 and TRBJ1-1 provide the parts outside the CDR3, is EAGVTQFPSHSVIEKGQTVTLRCDPISGHDNLYWYRRVMGKEIKFLLHFVKESKQDESGMPNNRFLAERTGGTYSTLKVQPAELEDSGVYFCASSQDWHTEAFFGQGTRLTVV.

This chain uses TRBV7-2 with TRBJ2-1; 13 bases match TRBD2. V shed 3 bases, J shed 4 bases, and the junction held 6 bases outside the gene matches. The CDR3 extends over 17 amino acids. Germline V CDR1 and CDR2: SGHTA, FQGNSA. CDR3 amino acids: CASSFSGTSGKYNEQFF. DNA of the CDR3: TGTGCCAGCAGCTTCTCCGGGACTAGCGGGAAGTACAATGAGCAGTTCTTC.

This sequence joins TRBV6-6 and TRBJ2-5, with D tentatively TRBD1 (5 bases). The CDR3 contains 14 residues. V was pared by 0 bases and J by 5 bases, with 10 bases between. Germline V CDR1 and CDR2: MNHNY, SVGAGI (reference sequence). CDR3 region: CASSYSRAGETQYF. As DNA, the CDR3 is TGTGCCAGCAGTTACTCCAGGGCTGGGGAGACCCAGTACTTC.

The chain combines TRBV30 with TRBJ1-2, with D uncertain. The CDR3 runs 13 residues. Trimming took 0 bases from V and 6 from J, leaving 11 bases between them. Per the germline V gene, CDR1 is GTSNPN and CDR2 is SVGIG (reference sequence). The CDR3: CAWSVAGFDGYTF. For the CDR3, the DNA is TGTGCCTGGAGTGTAGCGGGGTTCGATGGCTACACCTTC. The full variable domain, rest sourced from reference TRBV30 and TRBJ1-2, is SQTIHQWPATLVQPVGSPLSLECTVEGTSNPNLYWYRQAAGRGLQLLFYSVGIGQISSEVPQNLSASRPQDRQFILSSKKLLLSDSGFYLCAWSVAGFDGYTFGSGTRLTVV.

This chain joins TRBV27 and TRBJ2-7; unclear D gene. The CDR3 is 15 residues long. Germline CDR1 MNHEY, CDR2 SMNVEV (reference sequence). The V end was cut by 4 bases, the J end by 5 bases, with 18 bases between. The CDR3 loop reads CASSSGLKYFDEQYF. The CDR3 coding sequence is TGTGCCAGCAGTTCGGGTTTAAAGTATTTCGACGAGCAGTACTTC.

V is TRBV9 and J is TRBJ2-5; 10 bases are a match to TRBD2. V shed 2 bases, J shed 1 base, and the junction held 8 bases outside the gene matches. The germline V gene encodes CDR1 SGDLS and CDR2 YYNGEE. The CDR3 extends over 17 amino acids. The CDR3 DNA reads as TGTGCCAGCAGCGTGAGGCCTAGCGGGAGTTCCCAAGAGACCCAGTACTTC. Amino acids: CASSVRPSGSSQETQYF.

The V gene is TRBV19, the J gene TRBJ2-6, with D possibly TRBD2 on 6 matching bases. Trimming shortened V by 6 bases and J by 4 bases, and 25 bases separated the two germline ends. The CDR3 is 19 residues long. Germline V gene lookup returns CDR1 LNHDA and CDR2 SQIVND (reference sequence). The CDR3 bases are TGTGCCAGTAGACCGGACGGGAGTCTCTCCTTCTCCGGGGCCAACGTCCTGACTTTC. As protein: CASRPDGSLSFSGANVLTF.

The chain recombines TRBV7-9 with TRBJ1-1, with D maybe TRBD1 (5 bases). Trimming removed 5 bases at V and 0 bases at J, with 13 bases between. The germline V gene has CDR1 SEHNR and CDR2 FQNEAQ (reference sequence). This CDR3 is built from 15 residues. The CDR3 spells CASSPRQQVNTEAFF. CDR3 DNA: TGTGCCAGCAGCCCCCGACAGCAAGTGAACACTGAAGCTTTCTTT.

V gene TRBV19 combines with J gene TRBJ1-2, with TRBD1 matching over 11 bases. V shed 5 bases and J 5 bases; nucleotides not matched to a gene: 7. The germline V gene encodes CDR1 LNHDA and CDR2 SQIVND (reference sequence). The CDR3 loop spans 15 amino acids. In DNA, the CDR3 is TGTGCCAGTAGTGGACAGGGGGCCGGAGGGTATGGCTACACCTTC. It codes for CASSGQGAGGYGYTF.

The chain links TRBV30 to TRBJ2-1; possibly TRBD2 for D (5 bases). The CDR3 runs to 15 residues. Looked up from germline, CDR1 is GTSNPN and CDR2 is SVGIG (reference sequence). Trimming took 1 base from V and 2 from J, leaving 12 bases between them. The CDR3 sequence: CAWSGLAKTYNEQFF. DNA for the CDR3: TGTGCCTGGAGTGGGCTAGCCAAAACCTACAATGAGCAGTTCTTC.

V usage is TRBV5-4 and J usage is TRBJ2-7, with D perhaps TRBD1 (5 bases). Trimming cost V 4 bases and J 2 bases, with 16 bases left between them. Germline CDR1 SGHNT, CDR2 YYREEE (reference sequence). This CDR3 is 15 amino acids long. The CDR3 loop is CASSLDSTITYEQYF. The CDR3 bases are TGTGCCAGCAGCCTCGACAGCACTATCACCTACGAGCAGTACTTC.